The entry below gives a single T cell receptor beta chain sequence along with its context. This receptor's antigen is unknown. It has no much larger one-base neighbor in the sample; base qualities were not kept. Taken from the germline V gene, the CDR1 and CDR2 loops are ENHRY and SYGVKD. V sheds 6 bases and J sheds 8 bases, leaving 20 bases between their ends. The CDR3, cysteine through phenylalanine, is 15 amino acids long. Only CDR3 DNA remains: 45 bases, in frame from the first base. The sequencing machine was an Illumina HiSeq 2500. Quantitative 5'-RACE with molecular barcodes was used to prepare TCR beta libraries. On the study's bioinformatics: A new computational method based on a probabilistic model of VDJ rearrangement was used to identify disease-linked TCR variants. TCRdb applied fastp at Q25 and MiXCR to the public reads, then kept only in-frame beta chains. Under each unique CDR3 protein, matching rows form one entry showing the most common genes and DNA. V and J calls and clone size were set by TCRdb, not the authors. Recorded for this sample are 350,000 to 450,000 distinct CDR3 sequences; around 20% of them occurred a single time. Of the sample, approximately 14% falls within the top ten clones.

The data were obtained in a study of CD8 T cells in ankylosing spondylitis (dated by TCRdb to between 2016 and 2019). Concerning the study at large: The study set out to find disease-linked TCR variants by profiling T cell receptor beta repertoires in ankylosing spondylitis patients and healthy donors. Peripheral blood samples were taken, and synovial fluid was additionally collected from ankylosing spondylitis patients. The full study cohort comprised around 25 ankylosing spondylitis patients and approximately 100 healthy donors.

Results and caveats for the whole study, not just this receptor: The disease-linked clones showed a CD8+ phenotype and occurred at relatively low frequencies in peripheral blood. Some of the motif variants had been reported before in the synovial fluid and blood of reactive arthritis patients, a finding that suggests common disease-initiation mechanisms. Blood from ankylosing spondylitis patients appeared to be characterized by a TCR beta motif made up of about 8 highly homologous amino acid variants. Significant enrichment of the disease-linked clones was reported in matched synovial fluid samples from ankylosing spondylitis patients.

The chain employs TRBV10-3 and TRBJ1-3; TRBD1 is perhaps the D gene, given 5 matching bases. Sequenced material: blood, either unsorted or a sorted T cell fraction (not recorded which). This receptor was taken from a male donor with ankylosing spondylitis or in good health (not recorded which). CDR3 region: CAIRTGTSFGDTIYF. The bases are TGTGCCATCAGAACCGGGACTTCCTTCGGCGACACCATATATTTT.